Only a few counts were recorded for the clone carrying this T cell receptor (beta chain). This record comes from a study of T-cell reconstitution after alpha-beta-depleted transplantation in children. This CDR3 has 14 amino acids. Trimming took 5 bases from V and 0 from J, leaving 10 bases between them. Germline CDR1 reads DFQATT; CDR2 reads SNEGSKA (reference sequence). TCRbeta library construction was performed incorporating unique molecular identifiers. TCRdb reanalysed the PCR reads using MiXCR and keeps one entry per CDR3 protein. The data contain 250,000 to 350,000 distinct CDR3 sequences, roughly 25% of them singletons.

The specimen was PBMCs, mostly from graft donor cells, collected 180 days after TCRalphabeta/CD19-depleted stem cell transplant. The chain joins TRBV20-1 to TRBJ1-4; D unresolved. The sequence came from a male patient aged 10-17 years who had a stem cell transplant for acute lymphoblastic leukemia, so the T cells may come from the graft donor. CDR3: CSAVVRATNEKLFF. The DNA of the CDR3 is TGCAGTGCTGTTGTAAGAGCAACTAATGAAAAACTGTTTTTT.